The 7 T cell receptor beta chains in this list originate from one sample, sequenced in a study of technical replicates of blood from several donors. Sequenced by immunoSEQ multiplex PCR; TCRdb stores in-frame clones only, minus some. Among about 89,000 clones listed, around 96% were seen once. The material sequenced was T cells isolated from PBMCs. The origin of the receptors is a human donor in good health.

This rearrangement joins TRBV2 to TRBJ2-1; TRBD1 is a possible D gene (5 bases). Germline V gene lookup returns CDR1 SNHLY and CDR2 FYNNEI. The V gene lost 4 bases and the J gene lost 0 bases, with 10 bases spanning the gap. This CDR3 has 15 amino acids. The CDR3 coding sequence is TGTGCCAGCAGTGCCGACAGCAACTCCTACAATGAGCAGTTCTTC. Amino acids: CASSADSNSYNEQFF.

This clone was found a few times. The identical CDR3 is also encoded by other nucleotide sequences in the sample. This sequence joins TRBV30 and TRBJ1-1; 7 bases are shared with TRBD1. V shed 0 bases, J shed 3 bases, and the junction held 1 base outside the gene matches. The CDR3 length is 13 residues. Germline CDR1 is GTSNPN and CDR2 is SVGIG (reference sequence). This chain's CDR3 is CAWSVQGDTEAFF. The DNA for the CDR3 is TGTGCCTGGAGTGTTCAGGGGGACACTGAAGCTTTCTTT.

This rearrangement joins TRBV7-9 to TRBJ2-2, with TRBD2 as a possible D gene (5 bases). V gave up 3 bases and J gave up 1 base, with 9 bases separating them. Germline lookup yields CDR1 SEHNR and CDR2 FQNEAQ (reference sequence). The CDR3 covers 15 residues. DNA for the CDR3: TGTGCCAGCAGCTTGGGAAGCGGGAACACCGGGGAGCTGTTTTTT. It yields the protein CASSLGSGNTGELFF.

The V call is TRBV11-2, the J call TRBJ2-5, with D perhaps TRBD1 (6 bases). The CDR3 has 14 amino acids. CDR1 SGHAT and CDR2 FQNNGV come from the germline V gene. Trimming took off 8 bases at V and 4 bases at J, with 17 bases between the two ends. This chain's CDR3 is CASRYTGSGETQYF. The CDR3 DNA reads as TGTGCCAGCCGCTATACAGGGTCGGGAGAGACCCAGTACTTC. Looking up the rest from reference TRBV11-2 and TRBJ2-5 gives the full variable domain: EAGVAQSPRYKIIEKRQSVAFWCNPISGHATLYWYQQILGQGPKLLIQFQNNGVVDDSQLPKDRFSAERLKGVDSTLKIQPAKLEDSAVYLCASRYTGSGETQYFGPGTRLLVL.

CDR3 region: CATSSGGREQFF. In DNA, the CDR3 is TGTGCCACCAGCAGCGGTGGTCGTGAGCAGTTCTTC. The chain employs TRBV15 and TRBJ2-1; D gene uncertain. Per germline, CDR1 LNHNV and CDR2 YYDKDF (reference sequence). V was trimmed by 3 bases and J by 9 bases, leaving 9 bases between them. The CDR3 is 12 amino acids. The full variable domain, in which reference TRBV15 and TRBJ2-1 provide the parts outside the CDR3, is DAMVIQNPRYQVTQFGKPVTLSCSQTLNHNVMYWYQQKSSQAPKLLFHYYDKDFNNEADTPDNFQSRRPNTSFCFLDIRSPGLGDTAMYLCATSSGGREQFFGPGTRLTVL.

With respect to this clone: Sequence at one end of the junction differs from germline and may be a read error. The CDR3 sequence is CASSRSDTTNTGELFF. The CDR3 region has the DNA TGTGCTAGCAGCCGTAGCGACACTACGAACACCGGGGAGCTGTTTTTT. The chain carries TRBV7-7 and TRBJ2-2, with D possibly TRBD2 on 5 matching bases. CDR1 is SSHAT, CDR2 FNYEAQ, per germline (reference sequence). The CDR3 consists of 16 residues.

The chain combines TRBV7-2 with TRBJ2-3; D not resolved. The germline V gene encodes CDR1 SGHTA and CDR2 FQGNSA. The CDR3 sequence is 12 residues long. Trimming shortened V by 5 bases and J by 2 bases, and 5 bases separated the two germline ends. CDR3 amino acids: CASSLFTDTQYF. The CDR3 DNA reads TGTGCCAGCAGCCTATTCACAGATACGCAGTATTTT.